Listed below are T cell receptor beta chains from one sample, sequenced in a study of PD-1 blockade in classical Hodgkin lymphoma. This table comes from immunoSEQ multiplex PCR, and its TCRdb copy is limited to in-frame clones, with some not included. The data hold fewer than 90,000 clones, with around 93% observed a single time. The sample was peripheral blood mononuclear cells (PBMCs), taken at baseline. These receptors all come from a human donor with classical Hodgkin lymphoma. CDR3s include the opening cysteine and the closing phenylalanine or tryptophan. A D gene is named only where the DNA matches it firmly. Only part of the rows carry a size: once, few, many, or a class if the clone is expanded.

clone size,V gene,D gene,J gene,CDR3 DNA,CDR3 protein
once,TRBV19,TRBD2,TRBJ2-1,TGTGCCAGTAGTGTGAGCGGACTAGCGGGCAATGAGCAGTTCTTC,CASSVSGLAGNEQFF
-,TRBV7-2,-,TRBJ1-5,TGTGCCAGCAGCTTAGCGGGTACCTATAGCAATCAGCCCCAGCATTTT,CASSLAGTYSNQPQHF
-,TRBV30,-,TRBJ1-1,TGTGCCTGGAGTGGACAGGTTGAAGCTTTCTTT,CAWSGQVEAFF
-,TRBV4-3,-,TRBJ2-3,TGCGCCAGCAGCCAAGGACGGTCTCTCACAGATACGCAGTATTTT,CASSQGRSLTDTQYF
-,TRBV9,-,TRBJ2-1,TGTGCCAGCAGCGTAGATAGCGGCGGAGGTTACAATGAGCAGTTCTTC,CASSVDSGGGYNEQFF
-,TRBV5-1,TRBD1,TRBJ1-1,TGCGCCAGCAGGCTAGGGGGCAGCACTGAAGCTTTCTTT,CASRLGGSTEAFF
-,TRBV2,-,TRBJ1-1,TGTGCCAGCAGTGAAGCTGAGGGGTGGGTCACTGAAGCTTTCTTT,CASSEAEGWVTEAFF
-,TRBV28,-,TRBJ1-2,TGTGCCAGCAGTTTTTGGGCAGGGGACTATGGCTACACCTTC,CASSFWAGDYGYTF
few,TRBV13,-,TRBJ2-1,TGTGCCAGCAGCTTGGAGGGGGCCAACAGTGAGCAGTTCTTC,CASSLEGANSEQFF
-,TRBV5-4,TRBD2,TRBJ2-7,TGTGCCAGCAGCAGGATAGCGGGAGTATCAAATGAGCAGTACTTC,CASSRIAGVSNEQYF
-,TRBV19,TRBD2,TRBJ2-3,TGTGCCAGTAGTTTTCTCGGGACTAGCGAACTAGATACGCAGTATTTT,CASSFLGTSELDTQYF
-,TRBV14,TRBD1,TRBJ2-7,TGTGCCAGCAGCACCGGGGACAGGGCTCCCGAGCAGTACTTC,CASSTGDRAPEQYF
-,TRBV9,-,TRBJ1-3,TGTGCCAGCAGCGTAGGTGTCGAGTCTGGAAACACCATATATTTT,CASSVGVESGNTIYF
few,TRBV6-5,TRBD2,TRBJ2-7,TGTGCCAGCAGTTATGCGGGGCGGGAGGGCCGCCACGAGCAGTACTTC,CASSYAGREGRHEQYF
-,TRBV4-1,TRBD1,TRBJ2-7,TGCGCCAGCAGCTACAAAACAGGGGTCCGAACCTACGAGCAGTACTTC,CASSYKTGVRTYEQYF
once,TRBV30,TRBD2,TRBJ2-5,TGTGCCTGGAGTGTACGCGGGGGGGCGTACCAAGAGACCCAGTACTTC,CAWSVRGGAYQETQYF
-,TRBV5-8,TRBD1,TRBJ2-3,TGTGCCAGCAGCCTAGGGACAGGTACGACGGATACGCAGTATTTT,CASSLGTGTTDTQYF
-,TRBV30,-,TRBJ2-1,TGTGCCTGGATTGACTCCCATGAGCAGTTCTTC,CAWIDSHEQFF
-,TRBV7-9,-,TRBJ2-1,TGTGCCAGCAGCTTCGCAGACCAGTTCTTC,CASSFADQFF
-,TRBV27,-,TRBJ2-5,TGTGCCAGCAGTTTTCAGGGGCGAGAGGAGACCCAGTACTTC,CASSFQGREETQYF
-,TRBV7-3,TRBD2,TRBJ2-3,TGTGCCAGCAGCTTATGGCGGGGGGGCATGGCAGATACGCAGTATTTT,CASSLWRGGMADTQYF
few,TRBV27,TRBD1,TRBJ2-7,TGTGCCAGCAGTCCCCTAGGACAGGCCCACGAGCAGTACTTC,CASSPLGQAHEQYF
-,TRBV11-2,-,TRBJ2-7,TGTGCCAGCAGCTTGGGGGAAAGCTCCTACGAGCAGTACTTC,CASSLGESSYEQYF
-,TRBV9,-,TRBJ1-6,TGTGCCAGCAGCGGAGGGATTTATAATTCACCCCTCCACTTT,CASSGGIYNSPLHF
-,TRBV29-1,TRBD1,TRBJ2-5,TGCAGCATCTCCGGGACAGGGGGCGAGACCCAGTACTTC,CSISGTGGETQYF
-,TRBV6-1,-,TRBJ1-5,TGTGCCAGCAGTCAAGTCCGGGGAAGGAATCAGCCCCAGCATTTT,CASSQVRGRNQPQHF
few,TRBV27,-,TRBJ2-7,TGTGCCAGCAGTGGAGAGACAGCTGGGGAGCAGTACTTC,CASSGETAGEQYF
-,TRBV29-1,-,TRBJ2-7,TGCAGCGTTGAACACCTAAGGGGTTACGAGCAGTACTTC,CSVEHLRGYEQYF
-,TRBV6-6,TRBD1,TRBJ2-7,TGTGCCACCGGGACAGGGGACTTCTACGAGCAGTACTTC,CATGTGDFYEQYF
-,TRBV6-5,-,TRBJ1-1,TGTGCCAGCAGTCGAGTCGTCAGGGGAGGGGCTGAAGCTTTCTTT,CASSRVVRGGAEAFF
-,TRBV9,TRBD1,TRBJ2-1,TGTGCCAGCAGCGTAGCCGGACAGGGCACCTACAATGAGCAGTTCTTC,CASSVAGQGTYNEQFF
once,TRBV29-1,TRBD2,TRBJ2-3,TGCAGCGTAACGGGAGGGCCGCTAGATACGCAGTATTTT,CSVTGGPLDTQYF
-,TRBV15,-,TRBJ1-5,TGTGCCACCAGCAGAAGGGGACTGGCAGGCCCTTCCAATCAGCCCCAGCATTTT,CATSRRGLAGPSNQPQHF
-,TRBV7-2,TRBD1,TRBJ1-1,TGTGCCAGCAGCTCATGGGACAGGGGGGAAGCTTTCTTT,CASSSWDRGEAFF
-,TRBV23-1,-,TRBJ1-5,TGCGCCAGCAACTACGGGTATCAGCCCCAGCATTTT,CASNYGYQPQHF
-,TRBV27,-,TRBJ2-7,TGTGCCAGCAGTTTATCTGCGGGATGGGGCTCCTACGAGCAGTACTTC,CASSLSAGWGSYEQYF
-,TRBV28,TRBD1,TRBJ1-2,TGTGCCAGCAACCTGATGGACAGGGCTGGGAGCTACACCTTC,CASNLMDRAGSYTF
-,TRBV29-1,-,TRBJ1-2,TGCAGCGTTGAAGACGTTGGTGCGGTCTATGGCTACACCTTC,CSVEDVGAVYGYTF
-,TRBV9,-,TRBJ2-2,TGTGCCAGCGGCCAGGGGGAGGGAGGGGAGCTGTTTTTT,CASGQGEGGELFF
-,TRBV9,TRBD2,TRBJ2-3,TGTGCCAGCAGCCCAACTAAGCGGGCGGGAGGGTTCACAGATACGCAGTATTTT,CASSPTKRAGGFTDTQYF
-,TRBV9,-,TRBJ2-2,TGTGCCAGCAGCCGATCGAACAGGGACACCGGGGAGCTGTTTTTT,CASSRSNRDTGELFF
-,TRBV19,-,TRBJ2-5,TGTGCCAGTAGTAATGAACGCGAGGGGACCCAGTACTTC,CASSNEREGTQYF
-,TRBV19,TRBD1,TRBJ2-2,TGTGCCAGTAGTATAACTGTGCTCGGGACAGGGGTAGGGGCCGGGGAGCTGTTTTTT,CASSITVLGTGVGAGELFF
-,TRBV5-4,-,TRBJ2-5,TGTGCCAGCAGCTTGGCCGGGGCGCGAATAGAGACCCAGTACTTC,CASSLAGARIETQYF
-,TRBV5-1,TRBD2,TRBJ2-1,TGCGCCAGCAGCTTTAGCGGGGACTCCTACAATGAGCAGTTCTTC,CASSFSGDSYNEQFF
-,TRBV7-3,-,TRBJ1-2,TGTGCCAGCAGCAAAGGACTGCCCTATGGCTACACCTTC,CASSKGLPYGYTF